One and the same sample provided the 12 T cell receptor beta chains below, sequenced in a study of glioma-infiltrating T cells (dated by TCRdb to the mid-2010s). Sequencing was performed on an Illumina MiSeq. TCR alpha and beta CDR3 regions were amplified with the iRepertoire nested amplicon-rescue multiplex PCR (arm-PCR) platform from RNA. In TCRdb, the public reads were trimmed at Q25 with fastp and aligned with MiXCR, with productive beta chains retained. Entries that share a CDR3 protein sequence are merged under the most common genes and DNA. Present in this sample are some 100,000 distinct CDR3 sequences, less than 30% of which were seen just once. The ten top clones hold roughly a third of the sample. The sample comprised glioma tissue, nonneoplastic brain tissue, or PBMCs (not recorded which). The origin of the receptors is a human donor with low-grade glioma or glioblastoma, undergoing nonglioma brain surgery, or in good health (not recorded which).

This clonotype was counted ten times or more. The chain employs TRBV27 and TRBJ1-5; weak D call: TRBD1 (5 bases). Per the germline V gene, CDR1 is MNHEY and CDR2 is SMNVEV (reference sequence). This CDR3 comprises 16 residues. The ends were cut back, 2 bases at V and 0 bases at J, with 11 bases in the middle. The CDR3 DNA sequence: TGTGCCAGCAGTTTAAAGGCAGGACATAGCAATCAGCCCCAGCATTTT. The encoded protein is CASSLKAGHSNQPQHF.

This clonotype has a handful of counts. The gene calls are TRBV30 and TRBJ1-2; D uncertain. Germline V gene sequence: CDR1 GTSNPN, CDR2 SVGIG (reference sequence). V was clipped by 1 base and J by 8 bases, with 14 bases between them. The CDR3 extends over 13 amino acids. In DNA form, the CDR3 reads TGTGCCTGGAGTGACAGAAGAAGCGGCGGCTACACCTTC. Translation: CAWSDRRSGGYTF.

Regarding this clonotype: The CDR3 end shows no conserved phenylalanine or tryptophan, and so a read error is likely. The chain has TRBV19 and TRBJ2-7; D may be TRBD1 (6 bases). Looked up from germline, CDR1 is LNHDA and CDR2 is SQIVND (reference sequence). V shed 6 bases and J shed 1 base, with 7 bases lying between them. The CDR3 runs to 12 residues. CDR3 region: CASRQGSYEQYL. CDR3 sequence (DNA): TGTGCCAGTAGGCAGGGGTCCTACGAGCAGTACCTC.

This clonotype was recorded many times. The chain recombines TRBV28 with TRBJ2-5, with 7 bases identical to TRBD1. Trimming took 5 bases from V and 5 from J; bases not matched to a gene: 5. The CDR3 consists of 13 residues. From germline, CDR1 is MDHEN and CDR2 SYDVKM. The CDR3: CASSPDRVETQYF. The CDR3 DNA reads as TGTGCCAGCAGTCCTGACAGGGTGGAGACCCAGTACTTC.

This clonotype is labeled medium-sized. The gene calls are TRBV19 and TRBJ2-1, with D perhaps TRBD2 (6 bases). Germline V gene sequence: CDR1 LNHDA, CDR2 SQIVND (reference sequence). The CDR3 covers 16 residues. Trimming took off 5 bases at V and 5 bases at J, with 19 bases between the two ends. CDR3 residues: CASSPLGLISHNEQFF. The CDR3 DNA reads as TGTGCCAGTAGTCCCTTGGGACTCATAAGCCACAATGAGCAGTTCTTC.

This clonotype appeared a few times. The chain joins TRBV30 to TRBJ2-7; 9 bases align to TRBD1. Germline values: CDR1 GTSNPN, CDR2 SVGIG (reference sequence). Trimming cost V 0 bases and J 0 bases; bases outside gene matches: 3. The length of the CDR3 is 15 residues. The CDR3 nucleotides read TGTGCCTGGAGTGTAAAGGGACAGGGCTCCTACGAGCAGTACTTC. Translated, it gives CAWSVKGQGSYEQYF.

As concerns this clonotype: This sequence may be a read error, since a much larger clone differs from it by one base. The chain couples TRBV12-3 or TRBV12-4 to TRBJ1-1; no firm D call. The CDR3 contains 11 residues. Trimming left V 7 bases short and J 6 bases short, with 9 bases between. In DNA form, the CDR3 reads TGTGCCAGCATCTCCCAGGCTGAAGCTTTCTTT. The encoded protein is CASISQAEAFF.

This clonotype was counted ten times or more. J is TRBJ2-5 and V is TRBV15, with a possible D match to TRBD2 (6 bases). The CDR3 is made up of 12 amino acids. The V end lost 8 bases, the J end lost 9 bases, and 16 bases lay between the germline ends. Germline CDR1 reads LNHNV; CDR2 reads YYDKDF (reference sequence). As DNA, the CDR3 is TGTGCCACCGCGCAGCCTGGGGAGGCCCAGTACTTC. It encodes CATAQPGEAQYF. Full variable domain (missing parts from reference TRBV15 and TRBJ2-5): DAMVIQNPRYQVTQFGKPVTLSCSQTLNHNVMYWYQQKSSQAPKLLFHYYDKDFNNEADTPDNFQSRRPNTSFCFLDIRSPGLGDTAMYLCATAQPGEAQYFGPGTRLLVL.

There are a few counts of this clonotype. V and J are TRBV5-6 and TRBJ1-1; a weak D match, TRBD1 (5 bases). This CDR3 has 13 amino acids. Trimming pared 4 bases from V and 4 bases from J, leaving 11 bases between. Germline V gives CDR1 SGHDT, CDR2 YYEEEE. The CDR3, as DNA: TGTGCCAGCAGCCGAGGACACCTCACTGAAGCTTTCTTT. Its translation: CASSRGHLTEAFF.

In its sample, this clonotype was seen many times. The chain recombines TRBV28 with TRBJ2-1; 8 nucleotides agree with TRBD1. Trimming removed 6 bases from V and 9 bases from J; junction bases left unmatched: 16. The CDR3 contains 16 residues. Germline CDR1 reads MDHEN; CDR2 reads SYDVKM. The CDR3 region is CASSLLDREGLGEQFF. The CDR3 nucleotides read TGTGCCAGCAGCCTCTTGGACAGGGAAGGATTGGGTGAGCAGTTCTTC.

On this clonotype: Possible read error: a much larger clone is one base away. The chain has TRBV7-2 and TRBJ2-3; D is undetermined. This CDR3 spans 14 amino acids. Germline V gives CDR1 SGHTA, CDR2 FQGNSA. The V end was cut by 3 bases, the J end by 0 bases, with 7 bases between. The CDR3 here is CASSFRPSTDTQYF. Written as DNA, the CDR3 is TGTGCCAGCAGCTTCCGACCAAGCACAGATACGCAGTATTTT.

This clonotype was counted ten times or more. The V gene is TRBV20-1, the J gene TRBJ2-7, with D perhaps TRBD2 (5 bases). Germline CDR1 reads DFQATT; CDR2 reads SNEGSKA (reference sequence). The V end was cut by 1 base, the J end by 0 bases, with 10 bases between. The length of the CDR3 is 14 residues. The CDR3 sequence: CSARVVSGSYEQYF. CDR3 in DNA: TGCAGTGCTAGAGTGGTGAGCGGCTCCTACGAGCAGTACTTC.